Shown below are 16 T cell receptor beta chains from a single sample sequenced in a study of T cell repertoires in cytomegalovirus infection. These receptors' targets are unknown. One entry per CDR3 protein, called by TCRdb with MiXCR from the reads. The repertoire holds about 500,000 distinct CDR3 sequences, with about 33% as singletons. The input for sequencing was cultured PBMCs, taken from culture after CMV antigen stimulation. All receptors come from a human donor in good health (CMV status not recorded). Some clones in this sample may be carry-over from other donors' samples.

This clonotype has ten or more counts. The rearrangement links TRBV7-2 to TRBJ2-1, with a possible D match to TRBD2 (6 bases). V lost 1 base to trimming and J lost 7 bases, with 14 bases between them. Germline loops: CDR1 SGHTA, CDR2 FQGNSA. The CDR3 totals 15 residues. The CDR3 loop is CASSLGGGGGNEQFF. DNA of the CDR3: TGTGCCAGCAGCTTAGGGGGAGGAGGCGGAAATGAGCAGTTCTTC.

The rearrangement joins TRBV12-3 or TRBV12-4 to TRBJ2-5; D is possibly TRBD1 or TRBD2 (5 bases each). This CDR3 is 15 amino acids long. V shed 5 bases and J shed 2 bases, with 15 bases lying between them. The CDR3 nucleotides read TGTGCCAGCAGTCCAATCCGGGGCCGTCAAGAGACCCAGTACTTC. Translated, it gives CASSPIRGRQETQYF.

This sequence joins TRBV6-5 and TRBJ2-6; the D is unclear. CDR3 length: 14 residues. The V end was cut by 2 bases, the J end by 2 bases, with 4 bases between. Germline V gene data show CDR1 as MNHEY and CDR2 as SVGAGI. This CDR3 is CASSYGTGANVLTF. Here the CDR3 DNA reads TGTGCCAGCAGTTACGGGACTGGGGCCAACGTCCTGACTTTC.

There are many counts of this clonotype. The V gene is TRBV15, the J gene TRBJ2-1; 7 bases are shared with TRBD2. Germline V CDR1 and CDR2: LNHNV, YYDKDF (reference sequence). V lost 2 bases to trimming and J lost 0 bases; unmatched junction nucleotides: 4. The CDR3 has 16 residues. DNA of the CDR3: TGTGCCACCAGCAGATTAGCGGGTAGCTCCTACAATGAGCAGTTCTTC. It translates to CATSRLAGSSYNEQFF.

This clonotype was seen a few times. The chain uses TRBV19 and TRBJ2-2; D is perhaps TRBD2 (5 bases). Germline V gene sequence: CDR1 LNHDA, CDR2 SQIVND (reference sequence). V gave up 10 bases and J gave up 1 base, with 16 bases separating them. The CDR3 consists of 15 residues. DNA for the CDR3: TGTGCCACTACCCCCTCGGGATTGAACACCGGGGAGCTGTTTTTT. As protein: CATTPSGLNTGELFF.

This rearrangement joins TRBV27 to TRBJ1-6, with TRBD1 matching over 9 bases. The CDR3 extends over 15 amino acids. The V segment lost 0 bases and the J segment 10 bases; nucleotides outside the gene matches: 4. CDR1 is MNHEY, CDR2 SMNVEV, per germline (reference sequence). In nucleotides, the CDR3 is TGTGCCAGCAGTTTATCCGGGACAGGGCCCTCACCCCTCCACTTT. Protein: CASSLSGTGPSPLHF.

The chain combines TRBV6-1 with TRBJ2-6, with D perhaps TRBD1 or TRBD2 (6 bases each). The V gene lost 1 base and the J gene lost 5 bases, with 12 bases spanning the gap. Per germline, CDR1 MNHNS and CDR2 SASEGT. CDR3 length: 16 amino acids. CDR3 residues: CASSEGGASWANVLTF. CDR3 nucleotide sequence: TGTGCCAGCAGTGAAGGGGGGGCCTCCTGGGCCAACGTCCTGACTTTC.

For this clonotype: A much larger clone differs from this one at a single base, so this may be a read error. The chain is built from TRBV7-4 and TRBJ1-1, with D perhaps matching TRBD1 (6 bases). Germline V gene data show CDR1 as SGHVT and CDR2 as SQSDAQ. The CDR3 consists of 16 residues. The CDR3 loop reads CTSSQGGYRENTEAFF. CDR3 nucleotides: TGTACCAGCAGCCAAGGGGGGTACAGGGAGAACACTGAAGCTTTCTTT. Together with reference TRBV7-4 and TRBJ1-1, the CDR3 gives the full variable domain: GAGVSQSPRYKVAKRGRDVALRCDSISGHVTLYWYRQTLGQGSEVLTYSQSDAQRDKSGRPSGRFSAERPERSVSTLKIQRTEQGDSAVYLCTSSQGGYRENTEAFFGQGTRLTVV.

The rearrangement uses TRBV6-2 or TRBV6-3 and TRBJ2-7; 7 positions agree with TRBD1. There are 14 residues in the CDR3. CDR1 is MNHEY and CDR2 is SVGEGT in the germline V gene. The V and J ends lost 6 bases and 4 bases, in that order; junction bases with no gene match: 9. Here the CDR3 DNA reads TGTGCCAGCAGATTCCGACAGGGAAGGTACGAGCAGTACGTC. Amino acids: CASRFRQGRYEQYV.

This clonotype has just a few counts. The V call is TRBV23-1, the J call TRBJ2-7; TRBD1 is a possible D gene (5 bases). TRBV23-1 is annotated as an ORF whose role is uncertain. V lost 0 bases and J lost 5, with 8 bases in between. The length of the CDR3 is 13 residues. The chain's CDR3 is CASSQSGVNEQYF. In nucleotides, the CDR3 is TGCGCCAGCAGTCAATCAGGGGTTAACGAGCAGTACTTC.

J is TRBJ2-6 and V is TRBV19; D is perhaps TRBD1 (5 bases). Trimming cost V 7 bases and J 0 bases, with 16 bases left between them. This CDR3 has 17 residues. Germline loops: CDR1 LNHDA, CDR2 SQIVND (reference sequence). CDR3 coding DNA: TGTGCCAGTAAGCAGGGAACGTCCCTCTCTGGGGCCAACGTCCTGACTTTC. Translated: CASKQGTSLSGANVLTF.

This clonotype has at least ten counts. The V call is TRBV7-8, the J call TRBJ2-4; TRBD2 might be the D (6 bases). Trimming took off 5 bases at V and 0 bases at J, with 14 bases between the two ends. Germline loops: CDR1 SGHVS, CDR2 FQNEAQ. This CDR3 has 16 residues. CDR3 sequence: CASSRDFYLAKNIQYF. Here the CDR3 DNA reads TGTGCCAGCAGCCGGGACTTTTACCTAGCCAAAAACATTCAGTACTTC.

The genes are TRBV20-1 and TRBJ1-5; TRBD1 matches at 8 bases. J gave up 2 bases and V 7 bases, and 4 bases lay outside the gene matches. In germline, CDR1 is DFQATT, CDR2 SNEGSKA (reference sequence). The CDR3 is 13 amino acids. The CDR3 sequence is CSVGQGGNQPQHF. In DNA form, the CDR3 reads TGCAGTGTTGGACAGGGAGGCAATCAGCCCCAGCATTTT.

This clonotype appeared a few times. The genes are TRBV7-6 and TRBJ2-7, with D perhaps matching TRBD1 (5 bases). The germline V gene encodes CDR1 SGHVS and CDR2 FNYEAQ. V lost 5 bases to trimming and J lost 0 bases, with 14 bases between them. CDR3 length equals 15 residues. The CDR3 nucleotides read TGTGCCAGCAGCCCACCAGGACATAGCTCCTACGAGCAGTACTTC. It is translated as CASSPPGHSSYEQYF. The full variable domain, with the rest looked up from reference TRBV7-6 and TRBJ2-7, is GAGVSQSPRYKVTKRGQDVALRCDPISGHVSLYWYRQALGQGPEFLTYFNYEAQQDKSGLPNDRFSAERPEGSISTLTIQRTEQRDSAMYRCASSPPGHSSYEQYFGPGTRLTVT.

The chain is built from TRBV5-6 and TRBJ1-1; 9 bases map to TRBD1. Germline V CDR1 and CDR2: SGHDT, YYEEEE. V shed 1 base and J 0 bases; nucleotides not matched to a gene: 4. The CDR3 has 16 residues. CDR3 in DNA: TGTGCCAGCAGCTTGTCCGGGACAGGGATGAACACTGAAGCTTTCTTT. As protein: CASSLSGTGMNTEAFF. The full variable domain, rest sourced from reference TRBV5-6 and TRBJ1-1, is DAGVTQSPTHLIKTRGQQVTLRCSPKSGHDTVSWYQQALGQGPQFIFQYYEEEERQRGNFPDRFSGHQFPNYSSELNVNALLLGDSALYLCASSLSGTGMNTEAFFGQGTRLTVV.

This rearrangement joins TRBV20-1 to TRBJ1-2; 7 bases align to TRBD1. With 6 bases clipped from V and 4 bases from J, the junction kept 14 bases outside the gene matches. CDR3 size: 15 residues. From germline, CDR1 is DFQATT and CDR2 SNEGSKA (reference sequence). This chain's CDR3 is CSAEDREGLLYGYTF. The CDR3 DNA reads as TGCAGTGCAGAAGACAGGGAAGGTCTTCTCTATGGCTACACCTTC.